This entry describes one TCR beta chain. PCR involved 60 Vbeta and 13 Jbeta primers. Clones were read by immunoSEQ multiplex PCR, and TCRdb kept only the in-frame ones, dropping some. The table for this sample gives approximately 54,000 clones. The data derive from a study of cytomegalovirus exposure and HLA in healthy donors. CDR3 length: 13 amino acids. Germline V CDR1 and CDR2: SGHTA, FQGTGA. With 4 bases removed from V and 7 bases from J, the gap between germline ends came to 13 bases. The chain employs TRBV7-3 and TRBJ2-5, with TRBD2 as a possible D gene (5 bases). The clonotype originates from a woman between 40 and 55 years old in good health and CMV-seronegative. Sequences were obtained from PBMCs. CDR3 DNA: TGTGCCAGCAGCTCATCCGGAGGAGGGACCCAGTACTTC. Translation gives CASSSSGGGTQYF.